The T cell receptor beta chain under discussion was sequenced for a study of CD8 T cells in Susac syndrome. Negative magnetic isolation gave CD8+ and CD4+ cells; FACS enriched CD8+ TEMRA. The V gene end was trimmed by 5 bases and the J gene end by 13 bases; junction bases not matched to a gene: 6. This CDR3 spans 13 amino acids. cDNA came from roughly 0.5 to 1 ug RNA primed by random hexamers. Amplification of TCR beta CDR3 by immunoSEQ multiplex PCR spanned 54 Vbeta and 13 Jbeta. TCRdb independently ran MiXCR on the immunoSEQ multiplex PCR reads; one entry per CDR3 protein. Here the sample spans about 210,000 distinct CDR3 sequences, about 96% being singletons.

The TCR was taken from a human donor with multiple sclerosis. The chain has TRBV12-3 or TRBV12-4 and TRBJ1-4, with 11 bases matching TRBD1. The specimen sequenced was CD4+ T cells from PBMCs. CDR3 loop: CASSPGTGGTLFF. The CDR3 DNA reads TGTGCCAGCAGTCCCGGGACAGGGGGAACACTGTTTTTT.